What follows describes a single T cell receptor beta chain. This sample stems from a study of blood T cell repertoires in COVID-19. The germline CDR1 and CDR2 sequences are SGHDT and YYEEEE. Trimming pared 3 bases from V and 3 bases from J, leaving 14 bases between. The CDR3 has 15 amino acids. Sequenced by immunoSEQ multiplex PCR; TCRdb stores in-frame clones only, minus some. The top ten clones hold over 1.5% of a sample with approximately 240,000 clones, just over 90% of them seen once. The chain is built from TRBV5-6 and TRBJ2-3; weak D call: TRBD1 (5 bases). The sequence was collected from a woman aged 18-29 years who had recovered from COVID-19. The sequencing sample was made of PBMCs or T cells enriched from blood (not recorded which). The CDR3 DNA reads as TGTGCCAGCAGCTGGGGCGCTTTAGAGACAGATACGCAGTATTTT. This translates into CASSWGALETDTQYF. The whole variable domain, remainder taken from reference TRBV5-6 and TRBJ2-3, is DAGVTQSPTHLIKTRGQQVTLRCSPKSGHDTVSWYQQALGQGPQFIFQYYEEEERQRGNFPDRFSGHQFPNYSSELNVNALLLGDSALYLCASSWGALETDTQYFGPGTRLTVL.